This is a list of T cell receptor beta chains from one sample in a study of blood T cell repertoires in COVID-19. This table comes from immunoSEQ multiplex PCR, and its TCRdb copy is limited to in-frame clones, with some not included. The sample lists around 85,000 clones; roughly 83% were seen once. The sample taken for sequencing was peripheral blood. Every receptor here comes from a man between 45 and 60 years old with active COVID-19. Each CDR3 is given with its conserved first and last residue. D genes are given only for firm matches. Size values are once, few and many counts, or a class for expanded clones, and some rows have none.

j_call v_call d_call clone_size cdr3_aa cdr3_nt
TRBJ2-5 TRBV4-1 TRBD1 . CASSQGQGGETQYF TGCGCCAGCAGCCAGGGACAGGGGGGGGAGACCCAGTACTTC
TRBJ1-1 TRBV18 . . CASSQIQGVIIPEAFF TGTGCCAGCTCTCAGATACAGGGCGTGATAATACCTGAAGCTTTCTTT
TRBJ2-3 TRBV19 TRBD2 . CASGKGLGGTTDTQYF TGTGCCAGTGGAAAGGGACTAGGGGGAACCACAGATACGCAGTATTTT
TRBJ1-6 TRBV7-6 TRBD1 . CASSSVIRDRGTNNSPLHF TGTGCCAGCAGCTCCGTGATTAGGGACAGGGGGACAAATAATTCACCCCTCCACTTT
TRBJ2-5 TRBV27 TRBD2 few CASSTYLQGKREGMETQYF TGTGCCAGCAGTACCTACCTCCAGGGAAAGCGGGAGGGCATGGAGACCCAGTACTTC
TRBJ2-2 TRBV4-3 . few CASSQDLRGGTGELFF TGCGCCAGCAGCCAAGATTTGAGGGGAGGCACCGGGGAGCTGTTTTTT
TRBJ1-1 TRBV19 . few CASPPEGLGTEAFF TGTGCCAGCCCTCCAGAGGGCTTGGGCACTGAAGCTTTCTTT
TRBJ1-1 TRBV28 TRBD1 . CASKMTGVFNTEAFF TGTGCCAGCAAGATGACAGGGGTTTTCAACACTGAAGCTTTCTTT
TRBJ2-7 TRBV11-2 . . CASSPTSLEQYF TGTGCCAGCAGCCCAACTAGTTTAGAGCAGTACTTC
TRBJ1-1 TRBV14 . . CASSRPGTPNTEAFF TGTGCCAGCAGCCGACCTGGGACACCGAACACTGAAGCTTTCTTT